Below, 30 T cell receptor beta chains from the same sample are listed, as sequenced in a study of T cell responses to AZD1222 COVID-19 vaccine. Generated by immunoSEQ multiplex PCR, the TCRdb table keeps only in-frame clones and is missing some. The sample carries fewer than 120,000 clones, around 90% recorded once. The material sequenced was peripheral blood, taken 28 days after the second AZD1222 dose. The receptors stem from an adult who received the AZD1222 COVID-19 vaccine.

In nucleotides, the CDR3 is TGTGCCAGCAGCCGGGACTATGGCTACACCTTC. As protein: CASSRDYGYTF. The chain uses TRBV16 and TRBJ1-2; D not resolved. Germline V gene sequence: CDR1 KGHSY, CDR2 FQNENV. The CDR3 length is 11 residues. V was cut by 4 bases and J by 3 bases, with 3 bases left in between.

The chain uses TRBV7-9 and TRBJ1-6; no clear D. Per germline, CDR1 SEHNR and CDR2 FQNEAQ (reference sequence). CDR3 length: 16 residues. Trimming took off 4 bases at V and 5 bases at J, with 15 bases between the two ends. Here the CDR3 reads CASSSSSDPNNSPLHF. The CDR3 bases are TGTGCCAGCAGCTCCTCCTCAGACCCGAATAATTCACCCCTCCACTTT.

This clone was recorded only once. The chain recombines TRBV7-9 with TRBJ1-4; D ambiguous. The V and J ends lost 5 bases and 6 bases respectively, with 7 bases between them. Germline CDR1 is SEHNR and CDR2 is FQNEAQ (reference sequence). The CDR3 is 12 amino acids. This CDR3 is CASSRVDEKLFF. The CDR3 DNA reads as TGTGCCAGCAGCCGGGTTGATGAAAAACTGTTTTTT. The variable domain in full, completed from reference TRBV7-9 and TRBJ1-4, reads DTGVSQNPRHKITKRGQNVTFRCDPISEHNRLYWYRQTLGQGPEFLTYFQNEAQLEKSRLLSDRFSAERPKGSFSTLEIQRTEQGDSAMYLCASSRVDEKLFFGSGTQLSVL.

V gene TRBV7-8 combines with J gene TRBJ2-7; possibly TRBD1 for D (6 bases). With 7 bases removed from V and 3 bases from J, the gap between germline ends came to 19 bases. Germline CDR1 and CDR2: SGHVS and FQNEAQ. This CDR3 spans 15 amino acids. This chain's CDR3 is CASTGKRQVLYEQYF. CDR3 coding DNA: TGTGCCAGCACCGGCAAGCGACAGGTCCTCTACGAGCAGTACTTC.

This chain connects TRBV10-3 to TRBJ2-7; 7 bases are shared with TRBD1. J lost 2 bases, V lost 7 bases, and 5 bases had no gene match. Germline values: CDR1 ENHRY, CDR2 SYGVKD. The CDR3 is 13 amino acids. CDR3 sequence reads: CAINGQETYEQYF. The DNA of the CDR3 is TGTGCCATCAACGGACAGGAAACCTACGAGCAGTACTTC.

The CDR3 bases are TGTGCCAGTAGAGAGTGGCAGGGGGCGAGCTATGGCTACACCTTC. Its protein is CASREWQGASYGYTF. V usage is TRBV19 and J usage is TRBJ1-2; 8 bases are shared with TRBD1. Germline CDR1 reads LNHDA; CDR2 reads SQIVND (reference sequence). The V gene end was trimmed by 6 bases and the J gene end by 4 bases; junction bases not matched to a gene: 10. The CDR3 is 15 residues long.

The chain recombines TRBV18 with TRBJ2-5; D gene ambiguous. The V end lost 5 bases, the J end lost 1 base, and 5 bases lay between the germline ends. CDR1 is KGHSH and CDR2 is LQKENI in the germline V gene. This CDR3 spans 12 amino acids. The CDR3 region has the DNA TGTGCCAGCTCAGCGACCCAAGAGACCCAGTACTTC. The encoded protein is CASSATQETQYF. Full variable domain (remainder filled in from reference TRBV18 and TRBJ2-5): NAGVMQNPRHLVRRRGQEARLRCSPMKGHSHVYWYRQLPEEGLKFMVYLQKENIIDESGMPKERFSAEFPKEGPSILRIQQVVRGDSAAYFCASSATQETQYFGPGTRLLVL.

The chain combines TRBV6-6 with TRBJ1-1; 8 nucleotides align to TRBD1. The germline V gene encodes CDR1 MNHNY and CDR2 SVGAGI (reference sequence). V was pared by 7 bases and J by 5 bases, with 12 bases of the junction left unmatched. This CDR3 contains 15 residues. CDR3 DNA: TGTGCCAGCACCCCCAGGGGGCGCTTGGCGACTGAAGCTTTCTTT. Translated, it gives CASTPRGRLATEAFF.

With respect to this clone: An end of the junction does not agree with germline; a read error may underlie this. The chain recombines TRBV4-1 with TRBJ1-1; D gene uncertain. Germline loops: CDR1 MGHRA, CDR2 YSYEKL. The CDR3 contains 11 residues. CDR3 nucleotides: TGCGCCAGCAGCCGTGACACCAACCGGGACTTT. It translates to CASSRDTNRDF.

The J gene is TRBJ1-1, the V gene TRBV27; D call uncertain. The CDR3 totals 11 residues. The ends were cut back, 7 bases at V and 11 bases at J, with 14 bases in the middle. The germline CDR1 and CDR2 sequences are MNHEY and SMNVEV (reference sequence). In DNA, the CDR3 is TGTGCCAGCAACGACGGACCCGGGGCTTTCTTT. This encodes CASNDGPGAFF.

The genes are TRBV7-3 and TRBJ2-7, with 11 bases fitting TRBD1. The CDR3 is 16 residues long. The germline CDR1 and CDR2 sequences are SGHTA and FQGTGA. J was trimmed by 4 bases and V by 5 bases; bases with no gene match: 10. CDR3 coding DNA: TGTGCCAGCAGCGTCGCGCCGGGACAGGGGGGGTACGAGCAGTACTTC. This encodes CASSVAPGQGGYEQYF.

J is TRBJ1-2 and V is TRBV6-4; 11 nucleotides align to TRBD1. Trimming cost V 2 bases and J 2 bases; bases outside gene matches: 1. The germline V gene has CDR1 MRHNA and CDR2 SNTAGT. The CDR3 consists of 15 residues. The chain's CDR3 is CASSDRTGGNYGYTF. The CDR3 DNA is TGTGCCAGCAGTGACCGGACAGGGGGCAACTATGGCTACACCTTC.

The V and J genes are TRBV6-5 and TRBJ1-2; TRBD1 agrees at 7 bases. J gave up 10 bases and V 6 bases, and 14 bases lay outside the gene matches. The CDR3 covers 14 residues. Germline values: CDR1 MNHEY, CDR2 SVGAGI. The CDR3 loop is CASSSSKEGAIYTF. The CDR3 DNA follows: TGTGCCAGCAGCTCCTCGAAAGAGGGGGCAATCTACACCTTC.

The chain employs TRBV5-4 and TRBJ2-2; the D gene is possibly TRBD1 (6 bases). This CDR3 region has 15 residues. CDR1 is SGHNT, CDR2 YYREEE, per germline (reference sequence). V was trimmed by 0 bases and J by 4 bases, leaving 10 bases between them. The CDR3 DNA follows: TGTGCCAGCAGCTTGGCTGGACAGAGCACCGGGGAGCTGTTTTTT. This encodes CASSLAGQSTGELFF.

This clone has only a few counts. The rearrangement uses TRBV7-8 and TRBJ2-7; D is ambiguous. Looked up from germline, CDR1 is SGHVS and CDR2 is FQNEAQ. This CDR3 is 10 amino acids long. With 1 base removed from V and 5 bases from J, the gap between germline ends came to 0 bases. CDR3 protein: CASSLDEQYF. DNA for the CDR3: TGTGCCAGCAGCTTAGACGAGCAGTACTTC.

The DNA of the CDR3 is TGCAGCGTTGAAGTGGGACCAAACTATGGCTACACCTTC. Translated: CSVEVGPNYGYTF. This chain links TRBV29-1 with TRBJ1-2; a possible D gene is TRBD1 (5 bases). V lost 1 base and J 2 bases, leaving 8 bases between the germline ends. The CDR3 is made up of 13 amino acids. The germline CDR1 and CDR2 sequences are SQVTM and ANQGSEA.

This clone is categorized as hyperexpanded. The rearrangement uses TRBV20-1 and TRBJ2-7; D not resolved. Germline lookup yields CDR1 DFQATT and CDR2 SNEGSKA (reference sequence). The CDR3 is 12 amino acids. The V end was cut by 3 bases, the J end by 2 bases, with 8 bases between. This CDR3 reads CSASDVAYEQYF. The DNA for the CDR3 is TGCAGTGCTAGTGACGTTGCCTACGAGCAGTACTTC.

The V gene is TRBV7-9, the J gene TRBJ2-7; perhaps TRBD2 as D (5 bases). The CDR3 has 14 residues. Germline V gene sequence: CDR1 SEHNR, CDR2 FQNEAQ (reference sequence). V was pared by 5 bases and J by 4 bases, with 15 bases between. The CDR3 is CASSTPRGSYEQYF. The CDR3 bases are TGTGCCAGCAGCACGCCCCGGGGAAGTTACGAGCAGTACTTC. Complete variable domain (other parts from reference TRBV7-9 and TRBJ2-7): DTGVSQNPRHKITKRGQNVTFRCDPISEHNRLYWYRQTLGQGPEFLTYFQNEAQLEKSRLLSDRFSAERPKGSFSTLEIQRTEQGDSAMYLCASSTPRGSYEQYFGPGTRLTVT.

The rearrangement uses TRBV19 and TRBJ2-7; D perhaps matches TRBD1 (5 bases). Germline CDR1 reads LNHDA; CDR2 reads SQIVND (reference sequence). The V gene lost 5 bases and the J gene lost 3 bases, with 11 bases spanning the gap. This CDR3 has 13 amino acids. This CDR3 is CASSPGQNYEQYF. The CDR3 DNA is TGTGCCAGTAGTCCCGGACAAAACTACGAGCAGTACTTC.

This chain uses TRBV29-1 with TRBJ2-5, with D perhaps TRBD1 (6 bases). CDR3 size: 12 residues. Germline CDR1 and CDR2: SQVTM and ANQGSEA. V lost 6 bases and J 5 bases, leaving 13 bases between the germline ends. The CDR3 region has the DNA TGCAGCGTCAGACAGGACGGGGAGACCCAGTACTTC. Amino acids: CSVRQDGETQYF.

J is TRBJ2-3 and V is TRBV5-8; the D gene is possibly TRBD1 (6 bases). Germline V gene lookup returns CDR1 SGHTS and CDR2 YDEGEE. V lost 0 bases, J lost 6 bases, and 14 bases lay in between. The CDR3 loop spans 15 amino acids. CDR3 bases: TGTGCCAGCAGCTTGGGTGACAGGCTGGGGGATACGCAGTATTTT. Translating it yields CASSLGDRLGDTQYF.

This sequence joins TRBV6-1 and TRBJ2-7; TRBD2 matches at 10 bases. CDR1 and CDR2 from the germline V gene are MNHNS and SASEGT. J lost 6 bases, V lost 3 bases, and 11 bases had no gene match. This CDR3 is built from 16 residues. The CDR3 region is CASSDRTSGGSGEQYF. The CDR3 DNA reads as TGTGCCAGCAGTGACAGGACTAGCGGAGGCAGCGGCGAGCAGTACTTC.

The chain couples TRBV9 to TRBJ2-7, with D perhaps matching TRBD1 (8 bases). Trimming took off 0 bases at V and 3 bases at J, with 16 bases between the two ends. This CDR3 is built from 16 residues. Germline CDR1 SGDLS, CDR2 YYNGEE. The CDR3 DNA reads TGTGCCAGCAGCGTAGGGAAGGACAGGGAGGGCTACGAGCAGTACTTC. It is translated as CASSVGKDREGYEQYF.

This chain links TRBV5-1 with TRBJ1-1, with 9 bases lining up with TRBD1. After removal of 4 bases from V and 10 bases from J, the junction contained 8 bases not matched to a gene. In germline, CDR1 is SGHRS, CDR2 YFSETQ. CDR3 length: 13 residues. CDR3 nucleotides: TGCGCCAGCAGCCCTCCGGGACAGGGATTAGCTTTCTTT. This gives the protein CASSPPGQGLAFF.

This clone was seen more than once but under ten times. The rearrangement joins TRBV5-1 to TRBJ2-2, with no clear D. The CDR3 is 16 residues long. V was pared by 4 bases and J by 4 bases, with 17 bases between. CDR1 SGHRS and CDR2 YFSETQ come from the germline V gene. Written as DNA, the CDR3 is TGCGCCAGCAGCCTCCCCAGCAGCTCAGTCACCGGGGAGCTGTTTTTT. Translation gives CASSLPSSSVTGELFF.

The chain couples TRBV18 to TRBJ1-3; D remains ambiguous. Between the trimmed V and J ends, which lost 2 bases and 0 bases, there was a span of 8 bases. Germline V gene data show CDR1 as KGHSH and CDR2 as LQKENI. This CDR3 comprises 15 residues. The CDR3 DNA follows: TGTGCCAGCTCACCAGAGACGACCTCTGGAAACACCATATATTTT. Its translation is CASSPETTSGNTIYF.

The chain combines TRBV9 with TRBJ1-6; the D gene is possibly TRBD1 (5 bases). In germline, CDR1 is SGDLS, CDR2 YYNGEE. The CDR3 covers 15 residues. Trimming took off 0 bases at V and 6 bases at J, with 10 bases between the two ends. The CDR3 DNA is TGTGCCAGCAGCGTAGAATGGCAGGGTAATTCACCCCTCCACTTT. Residues: CASSVEWQGNSPLHF.

This clone came up a few times. The chain combines TRBV15 with TRBJ2-7; the D gene is possibly TRBD2 (5 bases). In germline, CDR1 is LNHNV, CDR2 YYDKDF (reference sequence). Trimming left V 0 bases short and J 5 bases short, with 17 bases between. This CDR3 comprises 16 residues. CDR3 bases: TGTGCCACCAGCAGAGATCTAAGTAGCCCCGGGAACGAGCAGTACTTC. Its protein product is CATSRDLSSPGNEQYF.

The V gene is TRBV6-5, the J gene TRBJ2-7; TRBD1 aligns across 8 bases. Germline V gives CDR1 MNHEY, CDR2 SVGAGI. There are 14 residues in the CDR3. J gave up 4 bases and V 8 bases, and 10 bases lay outside the gene matches. The CDR3 is CASGWQGARYEQYF. CDR3 bases: TGTGCCAGCGGCTGGCAGGGGGCTAGGTACGAGCAGTACTTC.

Points on this clone: The sample contains more than one DNA sequence encoding this CDR3. The CDR3 region has the DNA TGTGCCAGCAGCCCGGGACGGCTGAACACTGAAGCTTTCTTT. Its translation is CASSPGRLNTEAFF. This rearrangement joins TRBV6-5 to TRBJ1-1, with a possible D match to TRBD1 (5 bases). Germline values: CDR1 MNHEY, CDR2 SVGAGI. V lost 6 bases, J lost 0 bases, and 11 bases lay in between. This CDR3 has 14 residues.